The rows below give T cell receptor beta chains drawn from one sample of a study of graft-versus-host responses after intestinal transplantation. The repertoire was sequenced with immunoSEQ multiplex PCR; TCRdb's copy has only in-frame clones and lacks some. The table includes about 120,000 clones, 85% to 95% detected once. Which antigens these TCRs recognize remains unknown. The input for sequencing was unstimulated CD8+ T cells sorted from spleen or lymph node cells, taken before intestinal transplant. The source of these receptors is a human donor who received an intestinal transplant. CDR3s include the opening cysteine and the closing phenylalanine or tryptophan. Fields, in order: V gene, D gene, clone size, CDR3 length, J gene, CDR3 DNA, CDR3 protein. D genes are given only for firm matches. Not every row has a clone size; where given, it reads once, few, many or a size class.

TRBV28	TRBD1	.	15	TRBJ1-2	TGTGCCAGCAGTTTATTCGCAGGGGGAAACTATGGCTACACCTTC	CASSLFAGGNYGYTF
TRBV4-1	TRBD1	.	15	TRBJ2-1	TGCGCCAGCAGCCAAGCACAGGGGGTCAATGATGTGCAGTTCTTC	CASSQAQGVNDVQFF
TRBV18	TRBD1	.	15	TRBJ1-4	TGTGCCAGCTCACTAGGCAGGGGGGCCGATGAAAAACTGTTTTTT	CASSLGRGADEKLFF
TRBV5-1	.	.	12	TRBJ2-7	TGCGCCAGCAGCTACCACTCCTACGAGCAGTACTTC	CASSYHSYEQYF
TRBV5-6	.	.	12	TRBJ2-1	TGTGCCAGCAGCTTGCTCTACAATGAGCAGTTCTTC	CASSLLYNEQFF
TRBV19	.	.	12	TRBJ1-1	TGTGCCAGTCACAGGAGGAACACTGAAGCTTTCTTT	CASHRRNTEAFF
TRBV28	TRBD2	.	13	TRBJ2-7	TGTGCCAGCAGACTAGCGGGAGCCTACGAGCAGTACTTC	CASRLAGAYEQYF
TRBV27	TRBD2	.	14	TRBJ2-1	TGTGCCAGCCGGGAGGGGATTTTCTACAATGAGCAGTTCTTC	CASREGIFYNEQFF
TRBV4-2	.	few	15	TRBJ2-1	TGTGCCAGCAGCCCCCAGTTGAGCTCCTACAATGAGCAGTTCTTC	CASSPQLSSYNEQFF
TRBV7-8	.	.	17	TRBJ2-3	TGTGCCAGCAGCTTATGGGGGGCGGGACCTAGCACAGATACGCAGTATTTT	CASSLWGAGPSTDTQYF
TRBV5-5	.	.	16	TRBJ1-5	TGTGCCAGCAGCTTGTCTACGGGGGGCCGATTTCAGCCCCAGCATTTT	CASSLSTGGRFQPQHF
TRBV7-3	.	.	14	TRBJ2-7	TGTGCCAGCAGCCCCTACGACGGAGCCTACAAGCAGTACTTC	CASSPYDGAYKQYF
TRBV6-5	TRBD2	.	16	TRBJ2-3	TGTGCCAGCAGTTACTATAGCGGGAGGGAGGGAGATACGCAGTATTTT	CASSYYSGREGDTQYF
TRBV9	.	.	16	TRBJ2-7	TGTGCCAGCAGCGTTCCGAGCGACGGGAGTAGATACGAGCAGTACTTC	CASSVPSDGSRYEQYF
TRBV29-1	.	.	17	TRBJ1-5	TGCAGCGTTGAAGAGGGCGCCGGGATTTATAGCAATCAGCCCCAGCATTTT	CSVEEGAGIYSNQPQHF
TRBV9	.	.	14	TRBJ2-1	TGTGCCAGCAGCGTTGGGAAGGGCGGCAATGAGCAGTTCTTC	CASSVGKGGNEQFF
TRBV28	TRBD2	.	13	TRBJ2-7	TGTGCCAGCAGTTCCGGACTAGTTTACGAGCAGTACTTC	CASSSGLVYEQYF
TRBV4-3	.	.	13	TRBJ2-7	TGCGCCAGCAGCCAAGATGAGGACTACGAGCAGTACTTC	CASSQDEDYEQYF
TRBV19	TRBD2	.	16	TRBJ2-1	TGTGCCAGTAGTATATCTAGCGGGAGTCTCTACAATGAGCAGTTCTTC	CASSISSGSLYNEQFF
TRBV19	.	.	11	TRBJ2-7	TGTGCCAGTAGTATAGGGTACGAGCAGTACTTC	CASSIGYEQYF
TRBV4-1	.	.	12	TRBJ1-1	TGCGCCAGCAGCCAAGGGGACACTGAAGCTTTCTTT	CASSQGDTEAFF
TRBV28	.	.	11	TRBJ2-7	TGTGCCTCGTTATTTGGGAGATTACAGTACTTC	CASLFGRLQYF
TRBV19	TRBD2	.	13	TRBJ2-1	TGTGCCAGTAGTAGCGGGAGTGGATATGAGCAGTTCTTC	CASSSGSGYEQFF
TRBV6-1	.	.	15	TRBJ2-7	TGTGCCAGCAGTGTCTCGGTACAGGGCGCCTACGAGCAGTACTTC	CASSVSVQGAYEQYF
TRBV19	TRBD1	.	17	TRBJ1-1	TGTGCCAGTAGTCCAAGTCCCGGGACAGTATTGAACACTGAAGCTTTCTTT	CASSPSPGTVLNTEAFF